The clone carrying this TCR beta chain was observed a few times. This sample stems from a study of early T cells in non-severe SARS-CoV-2 infection. The TCR library protocol was used to attach unique molecular identifiers. These identifiers were attached to individual cDNA molecules. MiXCR, applied by TCRdb to the 5' RACE reads, yields one record per CDR3 protein. The table lists tens of thousands of distinct CDR3 sequences, roughly 7.9% of them singletons. This CDR3 has 16 residues. After removal of 4 bases from V and 4 bases from J, the junction contained 10 bases not matched to a gene. Germline V gives CDR1 LGHNA, CDR2 YSLEER.

Material: whole blood, obtained at baseline. This sequence originates from an adult who was a healthcare worker with PCR-confirmed SARS-CoV-2 infection or an uninfected control (not recorded which). V gene TRBV4-3 combines with J gene TRBJ2-1, with TRBD2 identical over 7 bases. The CDR3 region is CASSREGGGGYNEQFF. In nucleotides, the CDR3 is TGCGCCAGCAGCCGGGAGGGCGGGGGAGGATACAATGAGCAGTTCTTC.